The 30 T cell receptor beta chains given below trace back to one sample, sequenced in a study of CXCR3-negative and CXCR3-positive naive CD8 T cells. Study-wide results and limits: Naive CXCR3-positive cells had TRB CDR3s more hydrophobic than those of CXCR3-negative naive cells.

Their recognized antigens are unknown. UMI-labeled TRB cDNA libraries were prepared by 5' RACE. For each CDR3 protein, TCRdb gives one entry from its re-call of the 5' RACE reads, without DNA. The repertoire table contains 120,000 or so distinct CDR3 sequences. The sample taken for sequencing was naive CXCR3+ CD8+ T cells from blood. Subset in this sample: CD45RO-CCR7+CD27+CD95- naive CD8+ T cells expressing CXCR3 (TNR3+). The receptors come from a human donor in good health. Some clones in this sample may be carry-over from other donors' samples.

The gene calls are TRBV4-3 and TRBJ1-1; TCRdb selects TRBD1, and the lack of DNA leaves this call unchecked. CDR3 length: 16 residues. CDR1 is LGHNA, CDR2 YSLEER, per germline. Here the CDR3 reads CASSQDLDRVWTEAFF.

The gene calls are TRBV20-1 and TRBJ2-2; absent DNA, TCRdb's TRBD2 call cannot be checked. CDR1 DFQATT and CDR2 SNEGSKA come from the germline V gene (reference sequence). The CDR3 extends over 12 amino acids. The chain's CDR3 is CSALGGIRELFF.

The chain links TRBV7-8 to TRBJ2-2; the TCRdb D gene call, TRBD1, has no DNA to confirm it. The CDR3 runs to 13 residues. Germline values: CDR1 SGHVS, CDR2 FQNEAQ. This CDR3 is CASRQGYTGELFF.

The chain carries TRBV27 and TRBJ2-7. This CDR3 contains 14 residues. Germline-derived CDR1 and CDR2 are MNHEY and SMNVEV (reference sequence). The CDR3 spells CASSLSVSSYEQYF.

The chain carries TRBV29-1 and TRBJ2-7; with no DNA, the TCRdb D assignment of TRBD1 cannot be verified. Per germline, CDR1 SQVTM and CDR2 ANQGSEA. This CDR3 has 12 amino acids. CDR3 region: CSVETGHYEQYF.

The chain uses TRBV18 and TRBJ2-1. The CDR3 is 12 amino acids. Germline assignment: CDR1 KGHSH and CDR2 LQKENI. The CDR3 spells CASSPRVNEQFF.

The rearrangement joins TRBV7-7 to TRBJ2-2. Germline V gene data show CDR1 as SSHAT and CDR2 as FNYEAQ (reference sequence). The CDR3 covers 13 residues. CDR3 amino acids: CASSLGDGGELFF.

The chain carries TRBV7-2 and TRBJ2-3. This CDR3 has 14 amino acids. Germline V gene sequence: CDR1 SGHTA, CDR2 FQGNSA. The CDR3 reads CASSFGFSTDTQYF.

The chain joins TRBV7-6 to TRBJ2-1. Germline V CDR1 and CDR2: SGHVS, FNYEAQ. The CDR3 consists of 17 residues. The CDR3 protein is CASSLATGYASYNEQFF.

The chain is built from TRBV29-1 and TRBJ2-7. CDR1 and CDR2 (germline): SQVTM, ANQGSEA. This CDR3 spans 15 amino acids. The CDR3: CSVEDGQQGPYEQYF.

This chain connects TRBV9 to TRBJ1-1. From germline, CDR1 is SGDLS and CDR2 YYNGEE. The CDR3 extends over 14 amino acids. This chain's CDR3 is CASSFSKMNTEAFF.

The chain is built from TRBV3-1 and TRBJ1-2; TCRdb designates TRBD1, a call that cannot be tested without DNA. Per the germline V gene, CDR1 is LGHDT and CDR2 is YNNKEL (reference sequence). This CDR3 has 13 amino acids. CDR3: CASSPTGGDGYTF.

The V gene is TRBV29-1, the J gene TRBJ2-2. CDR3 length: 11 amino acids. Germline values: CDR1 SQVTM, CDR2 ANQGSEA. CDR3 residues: CSVFLTGELFF.

CDR3 region: CASRPWAGYNEQFF. The rearrangement uses TRBV2 and TRBJ2-1; absent DNA, TCRdb's TRBD1 call cannot be checked. The CDR3 is made up of 14 amino acids. Germline V gene lookup returns CDR1 SNHLY and CDR2 FYNNEI.

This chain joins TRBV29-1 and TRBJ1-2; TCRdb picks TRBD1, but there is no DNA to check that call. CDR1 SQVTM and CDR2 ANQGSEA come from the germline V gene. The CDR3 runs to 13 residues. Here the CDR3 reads CSVDTGDRAGYTF.

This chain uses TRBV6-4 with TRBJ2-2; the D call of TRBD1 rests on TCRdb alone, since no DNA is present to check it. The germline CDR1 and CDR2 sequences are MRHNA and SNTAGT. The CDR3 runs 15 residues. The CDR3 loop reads CASSDSDRGAGELFF.

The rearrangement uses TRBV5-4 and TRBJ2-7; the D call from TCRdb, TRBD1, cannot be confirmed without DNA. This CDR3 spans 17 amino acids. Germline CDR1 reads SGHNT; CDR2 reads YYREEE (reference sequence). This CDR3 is CASSQTGQALSSYEQYF.

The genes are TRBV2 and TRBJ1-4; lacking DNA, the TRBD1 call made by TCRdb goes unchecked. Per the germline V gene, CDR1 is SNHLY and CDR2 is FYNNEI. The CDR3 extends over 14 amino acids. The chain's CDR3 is CASSWGQVREKLFF.

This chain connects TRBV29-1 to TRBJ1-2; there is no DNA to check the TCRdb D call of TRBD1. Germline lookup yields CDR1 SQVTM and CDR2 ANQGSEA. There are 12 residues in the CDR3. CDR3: CSVGDRVDGYTF.

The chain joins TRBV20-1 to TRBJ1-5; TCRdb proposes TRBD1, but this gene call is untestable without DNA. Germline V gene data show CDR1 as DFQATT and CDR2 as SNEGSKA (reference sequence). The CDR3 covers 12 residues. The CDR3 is CSAAEGRGPQHF.

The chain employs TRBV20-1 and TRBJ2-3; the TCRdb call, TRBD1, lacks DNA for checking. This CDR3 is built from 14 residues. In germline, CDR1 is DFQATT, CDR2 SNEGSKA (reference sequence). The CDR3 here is CSATPLTSTDTQYF.

The CDR3 sequence: CASSQGSRVVAGELFF. The chain uses TRBV14 and TRBJ2-2. Germline V gene sequence: CDR1 SGHDN, CDR2 FVKESK. This CDR3 comprises 16 residues.

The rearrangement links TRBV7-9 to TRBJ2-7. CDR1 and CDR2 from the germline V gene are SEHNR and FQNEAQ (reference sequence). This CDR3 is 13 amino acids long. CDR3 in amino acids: CASSAPVRDEQYF.

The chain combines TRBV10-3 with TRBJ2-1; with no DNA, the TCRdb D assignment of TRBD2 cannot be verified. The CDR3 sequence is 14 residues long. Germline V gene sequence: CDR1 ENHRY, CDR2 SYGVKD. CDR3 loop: CAISESDFISGQFF.

The CDR3: CASSKVELEAFF. This sequence joins TRBV21-1 and TRBJ1-1. TRBV21-1 constitutes a pseudogene. CDR3 length: 12 amino acids.

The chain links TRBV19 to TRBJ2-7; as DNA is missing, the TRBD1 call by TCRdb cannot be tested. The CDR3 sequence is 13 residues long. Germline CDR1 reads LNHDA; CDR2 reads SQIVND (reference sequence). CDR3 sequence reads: CASSRGGASEQYF.

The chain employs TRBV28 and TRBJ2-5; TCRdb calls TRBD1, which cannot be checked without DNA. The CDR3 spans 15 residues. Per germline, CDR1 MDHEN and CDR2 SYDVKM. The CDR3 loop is CASRPPGDRKETQYF.

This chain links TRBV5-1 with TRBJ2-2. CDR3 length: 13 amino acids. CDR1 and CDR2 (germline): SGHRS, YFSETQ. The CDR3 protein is CASSKENTGELFF.

CDR3 amino acids: CASSYTPDSDGYTF. V and J are TRBV6-5 and TRBJ1-2. The CDR3 runs 14 residues. Looked up from germline, CDR1 is MNHEY and CDR2 is SVGAGI.

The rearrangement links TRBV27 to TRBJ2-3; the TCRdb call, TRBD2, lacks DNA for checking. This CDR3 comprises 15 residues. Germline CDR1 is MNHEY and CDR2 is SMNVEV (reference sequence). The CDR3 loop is CASSLGASVADTQYF.